These 21 T cell receptor beta chains came from one sample sequenced in a study of T cell repertoires in cytomegalovirus infection. One entry per CDR3 protein results from TCRdb running MiXCR on the reads. The data contain a few hundred thousand distinct CDR3 sequences, over 15% of them singletons. Input material: PBMCs. The origin of the receptors is a human donor in good health (CMV status not recorded). Some clones in this sample may be carry-over from other donors' samples.

CDR3 nucleotides: TGCGCCAGCAGCCAAGTACTAAATCAGCCCCAGCATTTT. Translated, it gives CASSQVLNQPQHF. This chain uses TRBV4-1 with TRBJ1-5; unclear D gene. V lost 1 base and J lost 4, with 5 bases in between. Per the germline V gene, CDR1 is MGHRA and CDR2 is YSYEKL. The CDR3 has 13 residues.

This clonotype has at least ten counts. The gene calls are TRBV7-2 and TRBJ2-7; TRBD1 aligns across 9 bases. CDR3 length: 15 residues. The J segment lost 5 bases and the V segment lost 4 bases, leaving 9 bases of the junction unmatched. CDR1 SGHTA and CDR2 FQGNSA come from the germline V gene. The CDR3 nucleotides read TGTGCCAGCAGCTCCCCCGGGACAGGGCGGCACGAGCAGTACTTC. Translating it yields CASSSPGTGRHEQYF.

This clonotype was counted ten times or more. This chain connects TRBV7-2 to TRBJ2-1; D gene unclear. Trimming shortened V by 8 bases and J by 8 bases, and 13 bases separated the two germline ends. Germline CDR1 SGHTA, CDR2 FQGNSA. The CDR3 length is 12 residues. CDR3 nucleotides: TGTGCCAGCCTCCGAAATGTGCATGAGCAGTTCTTC. Its protein product is CASLRNVHEQFF.

This chain connects TRBV11-2 to TRBJ2-6; D not resolved. CDR3 length equals 17 residues. Germline loops: CDR1 SGHAT, CDR2 FQNNGV. V shed 1 base and J shed 2 bases, with 12 bases lying between them. As DNA, the CDR3 is TGTGCCAGCAGCTTAGCACCTCTTGGGGCTGGGGCCAACGTCCTGACTTTC. This codes for CASSLAPLGAGANVLTF. Drawing the rest from reference TRBV11-2 and TRBJ2-6, the complete variable domain is EAGVAQSPRYKIIEKRQSVAFWCNPISGHATLYWYQQILGQGPKLLIQFQNNGVVDDSQLPKDRFSAERLKGVDSTLKIQPAKLEDSAVYLCASSLAPLGAGANVLTFGAGSRLTVL.

This clonotype was found many times. This chain joins TRBV7-2 and TRBJ1-1; possibly TRBD1 for D (5 bases). Germline V gene lookup returns CDR1 SGHTA and CDR2 FQGNSA. The CDR3 has 14 residues. V lost 6 bases and J lost 1, with 12 bases in between. The CDR3 region has the DNA TGTGCCAGCAGTAAATCAACAGGGAACACTGAAGCTTTCTTT. Amino acids: CASSKSTGNTEAFF.

CDR3 sequence reads: CAWSVVGNTEAFF. CDR3 nucleotide sequence: TGTGCCTGGAGTGTAGTTGGGAACACTGAAGCTTTCTTT. This chain connects TRBV30 to TRBJ1-1, with D hard to call. CDR1 and CDR2 (germline): GTSNPN, SVGIG (reference sequence). V was clipped by 0 bases and J by 1 base, with 6 bases between them. The CDR3 loop spans 13 amino acids.

There are a few counts of this clonotype. V usage is TRBV12-3 or TRBV12-4 and J usage is TRBJ1-1, with D maybe TRBD1 (5 bases). The germline V and J ends were trimmed by 6 bases and 11 bases, with 16 bases remaining between them. This CDR3 is 12 amino acids long. CDR3 residues: CASRPGWGPAFF. The CDR3 DNA reads as TGTGCCAGCAGGCCCGGTTGGGGCCCGGCTTTCTTT.

At least ten counts were recorded for this clonotype. V usage is TRBV7-9 and J usage is TRBJ2-7, with 11 bases lining up with TRBD1. The length of the CDR3 is 16 residues. Germline trimming cut 5 bases from V and 0 bases from J; bases unmatched to any gene: 6. Germline V gene sequence: CDR1 SEHNR, CDR2 FQNEAQ (reference sequence). CDR3 sequence reads: CASSGGGTGGSYEQYF. The CDR3 DNA sequence: TGTGCCAGCAGCGGAGGTGGGACAGGGGGCTCCTACGAGCAGTACTTC.

This clonotype was picked up a small number of times. The chain employs TRBV27 and TRBJ2-7; 9 bases match TRBD2. J gave up 5 bases and V 5 bases, and 13 bases lay outside the gene matches. The CDR3 is 16 residues long. Per germline, CDR1 MNHEY and CDR2 SMNVEV (reference sequence). CDR3 loop: CASSQGSGRILDEQYF. DNA of the CDR3: TGTGCCAGCAGTCAGGGGAGCGGGAGGATTCTGGACGAGCAGTACTTC.

This chain links TRBV5-1 with TRBJ2-1; D is possibly TRBD2 (5 bases). The V end lost 1 base, the J end lost 10 bases, and 12 bases lay between the germline ends. Germline values: CDR1 SGHRS, CDR2 YFSETQ. This CDR3 is 13 amino acids long. The CDR3 sequence: CASSLLASWEQFF. The CDR3 DNA sequence: TGCGCCAGCAGCTTGCTAGCTTCTTGGGAGCAGTTCTTC.

The chain joins TRBV6-6 to TRBJ1-4; D unclear. Trimming pared 5 bases from V and 6 bases from J, leaving 10 bases between. Germline-derived CDR1 and CDR2 are MNHNY and SVGAGI (reference sequence). The CDR3 contains 13 residues. CDR3 protein: CASSRVQHEKLFF. CDR3 DNA: TGTGCCAGCAGTCGTGTACAGCATGAAAAACTGTTTTTT.

This clonotype came up a few times. V is TRBV19 and J is TRBJ1-3; D uncertain. Trimming stripped 9 bases from V and 0 bases from J, with 15 bases between. The CDR3 has 15 amino acids. Germline V gene lookup returns CDR1 LNHDA and CDR2 SQIVND (reference sequence). The CDR3, as DNA: TGTGCCAGCACTGCAGTAGACGCCTCTGGAAACACCATATATTTT. Protein: CASTAVDASGNTIYF.

The table lists this clonotype with many counts. The chain employs TRBV7-2 and TRBJ2-3; possible D gene TRBD2, 6 bases. Deletions cut 6 bases from V and 3 bases from J, with 16 bases between. The length of the CDR3 is 15 residues. Per the germline V gene, CDR1 is SGHTA and CDR2 is FQGNSA. The CDR3 bases are TGTGCCAGCAGAAAGAGGGGAGGAGTAACAGATACGCAGTATTTT. The encoded protein is CASRKRGGVTDTQYF.

The chain has TRBV7-9 and TRBJ2-1; tentatively, D is TRBD1 or TRBD2 (5 bases each). The germline V and J ends were trimmed by 5 bases and 6 bases, with 32 bases remaining between them. CDR1 SEHNR and CDR2 FQNEAQ come from the germline V gene (reference sequence). This CDR3 comprises 20 residues. In nucleotides, the CDR3 is TGTGCCAGCAGCCCGCGAGCTTCTAAACCGGGGCCCGGAGCCCTCAATGAGCAGTTCTTC. This sequence encodes CASSPRASKPGPGALNEQFF.

This clonotype appeared many times. The CDR3 loop is CASTTGAGTDTQYF. CDR3 nucleotide sequence: TGTGCCAGCACCACCGGCGCGGGCACAGATACGCAGTATTTT. The J gene is TRBJ2-3, the V gene TRBV7-2; no clear D. The CDR3 contains 14 residues. Trimming took 7 bases from V and 1 from J, leaving 12 bases between them. Germline V gene lookup returns CDR1 SGHTA and CDR2 FQGNSA.

This chain uses TRBV10-3 with TRBJ2-1, with a possible D match to TRBD2 (6 bases). V gave up 2 bases and J gave up 2 bases, with 10 bases separating them. In germline, CDR1 is ENHRY, CDR2 SYGVKD. This CDR3 is built from 15 residues. This CDR3 is CAISEAGLTYNEQFF. CDR3 DNA: TGTGCCATCAGTGAGGCAGGACTAACCTACAATGAGCAGTTCTTC.

CDR3: CASSLSPGLAYNEQFF. As DNA, the CDR3 is TGTGCCAGCAGCCTTAGCCCGGGACTAGCCTACAATGAGCAGTTCTTC. This chain connects TRBV7-2 to TRBJ2-1; 8 bases match TRBD2. This CDR3 is 16 amino acids long. Germline V gene data show CDR1 as SGHTA and CDR2 as FQGNSA. V lost 5 bases to trimming and J lost 2 bases; unmatched junction nucleotides: 8.

V is TRBV2 and J is TRBJ2-3, with D perhaps TRBD1 (5 bases). V was clipped by 0 bases and J by 2 bases, with 9 bases between them. Germline V lookup: CDR1 SNHLY, CDR2 FYNNEI. CDR3 length: 15 residues. In DNA form, the CDR3 reads TGTGCCAGCAGTGAAGCGCTAGGGGCCACAGATACGCAGTATTTT. Its protein product is CASSEALGATDTQYF.

This sequence joins TRBV7-6 and TRBJ2-3; either TRBD1 or TRBD2 may supply D (6 bases each). Germline CDR1 SGHVS, CDR2 FNYEAQ. The CDR3 totals 15 residues. Trimming pared 4 bases from V and 5 bases from J, leaving 16 bases between. CDR3 in DNA: TGTGCCAGCAGCTCTTACTGGGGGGCGAAAGATACGCAGTATTTT. Protein sequence: CASSSYWGAKDTQYF.

The table lists this clonotype with many counts. The chain combines TRBV2 with TRBJ1-1; possible D gene TRBD1, 5 bases. Trimming shortened V by 6 bases and J by 1 base, and 9 bases separated the two germline ends. CDR1 SNHLY and CDR2 FYNNEI come from the germline V gene. CDR3 length equals 13 residues. CDR3 DNA: TGTGCCAGCAGACTCGGACAGAACACTGAAGCTTTCTTT. Its protein is CASRLGQNTEAFF. Using reference TRBV2 and TRBJ1-1 for the parts outside the CDR3, the full variable domain is EPEVTQTPSHQVTQMGQEVILRCVPISNHLYFYWYRQILGQKVEFLVSFYNNEISEKSEIFDDQFSVERPDGSNFTLKIRSTKLEDSAMYFCASRLGQNTEAFFGQGTRLTVV.

The chain recombines TRBV6-2 or TRBV6-3 with TRBJ2-5; D could derive from TRBD1 or TRBD2 (5 bases each). V lost 2 bases and J lost 7, with 11 bases in between. The CDR3 spans 13 residues. CDR1 is MNHEY and CDR2 is SVGEGT in the germline V gene. CDR3 nucleotide sequence: TGTGCCAGCAGTTACCCAGCTGGGGGGACCCAGTACTTC. Its protein product is CASSYPAGGTQYF.